This T cell receptor (beta chain) was obtained from a study of blood T cell repertoires in COVID-19. TCRdb's copy holds only in-frame clones and misses some; the assay was immunoSEQ multiplex PCR. The table records approximately 300,000 clones, under 90% of them present only once. Trimming cost V 8 bases and J 2 bases, with 12 bases left between them. Germline-derived CDR1 and CDR2 are MGHRA and YSYEKL. The CDR3 contains 14 residues. Sequenced sample: peripheral blood. This sequence was found in a woman aged 25 to 39 with COVID-19, enrolled during active disease. This sequence joins TRBV4-1 and TRBJ1-4, with D perhaps TRBD1 (6 bases). CDR3 sequence reads: CASRNTGTNEKLFF. The CDR3 DNA follows: TGCGCCAGCCGGAACACAGGGACTAATGAAAAACTGTTTTTT.